Below, 30 T cell receptor beta chains from the same sample are listed, as sequenced in a study of blood T cell repertoires in COVID-19. Generated by immunoSEQ multiplex PCR, the TCRdb table keeps only in-frame clones and is missing some. Here the sample spans 150,000 to 200,000 clones, 80% to 85% being singletons. The sample comprised peripheral blood. These receptors were taken from a human donor with acute or convalescent COVID-19. The donor label of this sample is uncertain.

The chain combines TRBV5-5 with TRBJ1-1, with D uncertain. The CDR3 totals 15 residues. Germline values: CDR1 SGHKS, CDR2 YYEKEE (reference sequence). With 4 bases removed from V and 0 bases from J, the gap between germline ends came to 13 bases. The CDR3 DNA reads TGTGCCAGCAGCCTTTTCAGCGGTATGAACACTGAAGCTTTCTTT. It codes for CASSLFSGMNTEAFF.

This chain connects TRBV5-1 to TRBJ2-1, with D uncertain. The CDR3 runs 17 residues. CDR1 SGHRS and CDR2 YFSETQ come from the germline V gene. The V end was cut by 3 bases, the J end by 0 bases, with 16 bases between. The CDR3 DNA reads TGCGCCAGCAGCTCGCCAAGTGGGCCGAGCTCCTACAATGAGCAGTTCTTC. Encoded protein: CASSSPSGPSSYNEQFF. The variable domain in full, with the rest retrieved from reference TRBV5-1 and TRBJ2-1, is KAGVTQTPRYLIKTRGQQVTLSCSPISGHRSVSWYQQTPGQGLQFLFEYFSETQRNKGNFPGRFSGRQFSNSRSEMNVSTLELGDSALYLCASSSPSGPSSYNEQFFGPGTRLTVL.

This clone was recorded once. The chain joins TRBV4-1 to TRBJ1-3; 9 nucleotides agree with TRBD1. The germline CDR1 and CDR2 sequences are MGHRA and YSYEKL. CDR3 length: 16 amino acids. After removal of 4 bases from V and 0 bases from J, the junction contained 4 bases not matched to a gene. CDR3 DNA: TGCGCCAGCAGCCCCGGGACAGGGCGCTCTGGAAACACCATATATTTT. This gives the protein CASSPGTGRSGNTIYF.

This chain connects TRBV7-9 to TRBJ2-5, with 7 positions matching TRBD2. The germline V gene encodes CDR1 SEHNR and CDR2 FQNEAQ (reference sequence). With V trimmed by 7 bases and J by 2 bases, 4 bases remained unmatched. The CDR3 extends over 13 amino acids. The CDR3 here is CASKGGGQETQYF. CDR3 DNA: TGTGCCAGCAAGGGCGGGGGACAAGAGACCCAGTACTTC.

The chain carries TRBV5-4 and TRBJ1-2; 9 nucleotides match TRBD1. This CDR3 comprises 13 residues. In germline, CDR1 is SGHNT, CDR2 YYREEE (reference sequence). The trim removed 3 bases at V and 4 bases at J, leaving 1 base unmatched. The CDR3 coding sequence is TGTGCCAGCAGCTCGGGACAGGGCTATGGCTACACCTTC. Translated, it gives CASSSGQGYGYTF.

The J gene is TRBJ2-7, the V gene TRBV11-2; D gene uncertain. V was cut by 2 bases and J by 1 base, with 12 bases left in between. Germline V gene sequence: CDR1 SGHAT, CDR2 FQNNGV. This CDR3 has 15 amino acids. The CDR3 protein is CASSLLLPRSYEQYF. CDR3 sequence (DNA): TGTGCCAGCAGCTTATTACTTCCCCGGTCCTACGAGCAGTACTTC.

The rearrangement links TRBV18 to TRBJ2-1, with 15 bases fitting TRBD2. The junction had 12 bases not matched to a gene; V was cut back by 5 bases and J by 7 bases. This CDR3 is 18 amino acids long. Per the germline V gene, CDR1 is KGHSH and CDR2 is LQKENI. CDR3 loop: CASSSRGTGLAGGNEQFF. As DNA, the CDR3 is TGTGCCAGCTCATCCCGGGGGACGGGACTAGCGGGAGGAAATGAGCAGTTCTTC.

For this clone: At one end, the junction sequence differs from germline, possibly due to a read error. The chain carries TRBV7-7 and TRBJ2-5; D gene ambiguous. This CDR3 has 15 amino acids. CDR1 and CDR2 from the germline V gene are SSHAT and FNYEAQ (reference sequence). CDR3 protein: CASSSGSQRLETQYF. CDR3 coding DNA: TGTGCTAGCAGCTCTGGCAGCCAGAGGCTAGAGACCCAGTACTTC.

The chain is built from TRBV14 and TRBJ2-3; D gene ambiguous. CDR1 is SGHDN and CDR2 is FVKESK in the germline V gene. V was trimmed by 4 bases and J by 5 bases, leaving 13 bases between them. This CDR3 is 14 amino acids long. The CDR3 DNA sequence: TGTGCCAGCAGCCCCCGGGTTCTAGGAGATACGCAGTATTTT. Translation gives CASSPRVLGDTQYF.

The table lists this clone with a count of one. The chain joins TRBV5-1 to TRBJ2-5, with 12 nucleotides matching TRBD2. Germline values: CDR1 SGHRS, CDR2 YFSETQ. This CDR3 is built from 17 residues. V shed 5 bases, J shed 2 bases, and the junction held 10 bases outside the gene matches. The CDR3: CASSSRTSGVGQETQYF. DNA of the CDR3: TGCGCCAGCAGTTCCCGGACTAGCGGGGTCGGGCAAGAGACCCAGTACTTC.

The chain carries TRBV19 and TRBJ2-2; 8 bases map to TRBD1. The CDR3 runs 15 residues. Germline assignment: CDR1 LNHDA and CDR2 SQIVND (reference sequence). After removal of 6 bases from V and 1 base from J, the junction contained 4 bases not matched to a gene. In DNA, the CDR3 is TGTGCCAGTAGCACTGACAGGGGGAACACCGGGGAGCTGTTTTTT. This translates into CASSTDRGNTGELFF.

The chain links TRBV3-1 (or the pseudogene TRBV3-2) to TRBJ2-3; the match to TRBD2 covers 7 bases. This CDR3 is 16 amino acids long. The J segment lost 4 bases and the V segment lost 3 bases, leaving 10 bases of the junction unmatched. In germline, CDR1 is LGHDT, CDR2 YNNKEL (reference sequence). CDR3 DNA sequence: TGTGCCAGCAGCCACCCCGGGCGGGAGTACGCAGATACGCAGTATTTT. Protein product: CASSHPGREYADTQYF.

This rearrangement joins TRBV5-1 to TRBJ2-7; the match to TRBD2 covers 11 bases. The V and J ends lost 0 bases and 5 bases, in that order; junction bases with no gene match: 7. Germline values: CDR1 SGHRS, CDR2 YFSETQ. CDR3 length: 16 residues. CDR3 residues: CASSLVLAGGTHEQYF. In DNA form, the CDR3 reads TGCGCCAGCAGCTTGGTCCTAGCGGGAGGAACCCACGAGCAGTACTTC.

The chain joins TRBV5-1 to TRBJ1-6, with a tentative D call TRBD1 (5 bases). The CDR3 is 17 amino acids. V shed 0 bases and J shed 6 bases, with 16 bases lying between them. Germline V lookup: CDR1 SGHRS, CDR2 YFSETQ. The CDR3 nucleotides read TGCGCCAGCAGCTTGGGGCCGGCAGGGTTTAGTAATTCACCCCTCCACTTT. Translated, it gives CASSLGPAGFSNSPLHF.

The chain joins TRBV13 to TRBJ2-5; the match to TRBD2 covers 7 bases. This CDR3 has 15 amino acids. Germline V gene lookup returns CDR1 PRHDT and CDR2 FYEKMQ (reference sequence). The J segment lost 3 bases and the V segment lost 1 base, leaving 5 bases of the junction unmatched. As DNA, the CDR3 is TGTGCCAGCAGCTTAGAAGCGCGGGGGAAAGAGACCCAGTACTTC. This encodes CASSLEARGKETQYF.

This chain uses TRBV9 with TRBJ1-2, with 7 bases aligning to TRBD1. Trimming at V came to 0 bases and at J to 4 bases, leaving 6 bases not matched to a gene. The CDR3 extends over 15 amino acids. Germline lookup yields CDR1 SGDLS and CDR2 YYNGEE. The DNA of the CDR3 is TGTGCCAGCAGCGTAGAGGGGGCGCTCAGCTATGGCTACACCTTC. Protein: CASSVEGALSYGYTF.

The chain joins TRBV7-9 to TRBJ2-1; D uncertain. Per the germline V gene, CDR1 is SEHNR and CDR2 is FQNEAQ (reference sequence). CDR3 size: 14 residues. V shed 4 bases and J shed 0 bases, with 7 bases lying between them. The CDR3, as DNA: TGTGCCAGCAGCTACAGTAGCTCCTACAATGAGCAGTTCTTC. Its translation: CASSYSSSYNEQFF.

The rearrangement joins TRBV7-8 to TRBJ2-7; 13 bases line up with TRBD2. Trimming removed 1 base from V and 6 bases from J; junction bases left unmatched: 12. This CDR3 contains 18 residues. Germline-derived CDR1 and CDR2 are SGHVS and FQNEAQ. Written as DNA, the CDR3 is TGTGCCAGCAGCTTAGTACTGACTAGCGGGAGGCGGGGGGGCGAGCAGTACTTC. As protein: CASSLVLTSGRRGGEQYF.

The chain joins TRBV7-9 to TRBJ1-1; 11 positions agree with TRBD1. Germline V gene lookup returns CDR1 SEHNR and CDR2 FQNEAQ (reference sequence). V dropped 5 bases and J dropped 4; count of bases not matched to a gene: 6. The CDR3 spans 15 residues. CDR3 sequence (DNA): TGTGCCAGCAGCGTACCCGGGACAGGGGGCACTGAAGCTTTCTTT. Protein product: CASSVPGTGGTEAFF.

The chain joins TRBV18 to TRBJ2-3; 7 bases match TRBD2. V lost 2 bases and J lost 6; bases outside the gene matches: 11. CDR1 is KGHSH and CDR2 is LQKENI in the germline V gene. CDR3 length: 16 residues. The CDR3 protein is CASSPRDYLNQDTQYF. The DNA for the CDR3 is TGTGCCAGCTCACCAAGGGACTACCTTAATCAGGATACGCAGTATTTT.

The chain employs TRBV5-1 and TRBJ1-6; 8 bases align to TRBD1. CDR3 length: 15 amino acids. V trimming: 0 bases; J trimming: 9 bases; junction bases outside the gene matches: 5. Germline V CDR1 and CDR2: SGHRS, YFSETQ. In nucleotides, the CDR3 is TGCGCCAGCAGCTTGGAGACAGGGGAATTTTCACCCCTCCACTTT. Protein: CASSLETGEFSPLHF.

The rearrangement joins TRBV14 to TRBJ1-2, with 9 bases aligning to TRBD1. Losses at the gene ends were 1 base for V and 9 bases for J; bases not matched to a gene: 3. Germline V gene sequence: CDR1 SGHDN, CDR2 FVKESK. The CDR3 loop spans 13 amino acids. DNA of the CDR3: TGTGCCAGCAGCCAAGGGACAGGGGAAAGCTACACCTTC. It yields the protein CASSQGTGESYTF.

The rearrangement uses TRBV9 and TRBJ2-1, with 9 bases that match TRBD2. The length of the CDR3 is 15 residues. Germline V gives CDR1 SGDLS, CDR2 YYNGEE. V dropped 6 bases and J dropped 8; count of bases not matched to a gene: 12. CDR3 sequence: CASTVGVAGGYEQFF. For the CDR3, the DNA is TGTGCCAGCACCGTCGGTGTGGCGGGGGGGTATGAGCAGTTCTTC.

This clone was seen just once. The V call is TRBV4-1, the J call TRBJ2-1, with TRBD2 identical over 10 bases. CDR3 length: 16 amino acids. Trimming removed 6 bases from V and 7 bases from J; junction bases left unmatched: 12. Germline V gives CDR1 MGHRA, CDR2 YSYEKL. CDR3 in amino acids: CASSALAGMARNEQFF. As DNA, the CDR3 is TGCGCCAGCAGTGCACTAGCGGGAATGGCTAGAAATGAGCAGTTCTTC.

The chain links TRBV6-5 to TRBJ2-5; 7 bases line up with TRBD2. The CDR3 sequence is 16 residues long. V was clipped by 0 bases and J by 3 bases; unmatched bases: 7. The germline gives CDR1 MNHEY, CDR2 SVGAGI. The CDR3 coding sequence is TGTGCCAGCAGTTACTCGGCGGGAGTAGGGGAAGAGACCCAGTACTTC. As protein: CASSYSAGVGEETQYF.

This chain links TRBV13 with TRBJ1-6; TRBD1 agrees at 7 bases. The germline V gene encodes CDR1 PRHDT and CDR2 FYEKMQ (reference sequence). Trimming removed 2 bases from V and 0 bases from J; junction bases left unmatched: 7. The CDR3 consists of 18 residues. The DNA of the CDR3 is TGTGCCAGCAGCTTACTCTCAGGGGGGAGCTCCTATAATTCACCCCTCCACTTT. This sequence encodes CASSLLSGGSSYNSPLHF.

The chain links TRBV29-1 to TRBJ1-2; possibly TRBD1 for D (5 bases). Trimming took off 1 base at V and 2 bases at J, with 11 bases between the two ends. The CDR3 length is 14 residues. The V gene's germline CDR1 is SQVTM and CDR2 ANQGSEA. DNA of the CDR3: TGCAGCGTTGAAGCCCAGGGTACCAACTATGGCTACACCTTC. This sequence encodes CSVEAQGTNYGYTF.

This chain links TRBV11-3 with TRBJ2-2; 7 positions agree with TRBD1. CDR3 size: 14 residues. Germline V CDR1 and CDR2: SGHNT, YENEEA. V was pared by 1 base and J by 7 bases, with 3 bases of the junction left unmatched. CDR3: CASSLGQGHGELFF. CDR3 DNA: TGTGCCAGCAGCTTAGGACAGGGACACGGGGAGCTGTTTTTT.

This chain joins TRBV7-3 and TRBJ2-5, with 11 bases lining up with TRBD2. This CDR3 has 15 residues. Losses at the gene ends were 5 bases for V and 2 bases for J; bases not matched to a gene: 4. Germline values: CDR1 SGHTA, CDR2 FQGTGA. As DNA, the CDR3 is TGTGCCAGCAGCCCTAGCGGGGGGCAGCAAGAGACCCAGTACTTC. Translating gives CASSPSGGQQETQYF.

The chain is built from TRBV5-1 and TRBJ1-2; D gene uncertain. Germline V gene sequence: CDR1 SGHRS, CDR2 YFSETQ. This CDR3 comprises 15 residues. Trimming shortened V by 4 bases and J by 4 bases, and 17 bases separated the two germline ends. This CDR3 is CASSPQRRQSYGYTF. The CDR3 DNA reads TGCGCCAGCAGCCCGCAGCGGAGGCAGTCCTATGGCTACACCTTC.